This T cell receptor beta chain is from a study of T cell responses to AZD1222 COVID-19 vaccine. Across the study: The analysis combined second doses at about 4 or about 12 weeks.

Study results and limitations: Donors in the cohort were predominantly white British and more often female, and clonal diversity was possibly underestimated. Scientists sampled the repertoires only once the peak T cell response had passed. Baseline testing showed seropositivity in only a handful of AZD1222 recipients.

Worth noting for this clone: The target antigen is unknown.

The V gene lost 5 bases and the J gene lost 8 bases, with 9 bases spanning the gap. This CDR3 region has 12 residues. The germline gives CDR1 MDHEN, CDR2 SYDVKM. The table came from immunoSEQ multiplex PCR; TCRdb's copy has only in-frame clones and leaves some out. The sample has about 120,000 clones, just under 95% seen once. The receptor was isolated from an adult in good health. The source material was peripheral blood, sampled on day 0 of AZD1222 vaccination. The chain carries TRBV28 and TRBJ1-4, with D unclear. The CDR3 protein is CASSNPPEKLFF. The CDR3 nucleotides are TGTGCCAGCAGTAACCCACCCGAAAAACTGTTTTTT.